The sample holds a few counts of the clone carrying this T cell receptor (beta chain). As yet, its antigen is unknown. Trimming took off 3 bases at V and 6 bases at J, with 15 bases between the two ends. CDR3 size: 15 residues. In germline, CDR1 is WNHNN, CDR2 SYGVQD (reference sequence). Primers: 60 Vbeta forward and 13 Jbeta reverse. The data were produced by immunoSEQ multiplex PCR, yet TCRdb's version contains in-frame clones alone and is incomplete. There are 180,000 or so clones in the sample; roughly four fifths occur only once, and about 2.1% lies in the top ten. This entry comes from a study of cytomegalovirus exposure and HLA in healthy donors. Overall study findings and caveats: Despite most TCR sequences being rare, some public TCRs occurred in many donors.

The sequencing sample was made of PBMCs. This clonotype originated in a woman in her 30s in good health and CMV-seropositive. This chain uses TRBV10-1 with TRBJ2-1; the D gene is possibly TRBD2 (5 bases). This chain's CDR3 is CASSDRIRRVNEQFF. The CDR3 coding sequence is TGCGCCAGCAGTGACCGAATTCGGCGGGTCAATGAGCAGTTCTTC.